These T cell receptor beta chains were read from a single sample in a study of regulatory dendritic cells for organ transplantation. Antigens for these TCRs are unknown. Here immunoSEQ multiplex PCR was the method, and the copy in TCRdb shows in-frame clones only, minus some. The sample shows over 8,500 clones, around 75% of them seen only once. The specimen was memory CD4+ T cells from blood cultured with regulatory dendritic cells. The receptors derive from a human donor in good health. Each CDR3 is given with its conserved first and last residue. The order of the fields is J gene, V gene, D gene, clone size, CDR3 protein, CDR3 DNA. D genes are given only for firm matches. Size is omitted from some rows. Given values are once, few, many or a class for expanded clones.

TRBJ1-4 | TRBV5-6 | . | . | CASSWGQVNEKLFF | TGTGCCAGCAGCTGGGGGCAGGTTAATGAAAAACTGTTTTTT
TRBJ1-3 | TRBV5-6 | . | . | CASSFWEIGVNSGNTIYF | TGTGCCAGCAGCTTCTGGGAAATAGGGGTGAACTCTGGAAACACCATATATTTT
TRBJ1-5 | TRBV27 | TRBD1 | once | CASGTVDQPQHF | TGTGCCAGCGGGACAGTCGATCAGCCCCAGCATTTT
TRBJ1-6 | TRBV7-2 | . | . | CASSLQAGNSPLHF | TGTGCCAGCAGCTTACAGGCAGGCAATTCACCCCTCCACTTT
TRBJ2-3 | TRBV5-1 | . | . | CASSFMGGLEDTQYF | TGCGCCAGCAGCTTCATGGGGGGGCTGGAAGATACGCAGTATTTT
TRBJ1-1 | TRBV4-3 | . | . | CASSQDRDTEAFF | TGCGCCAGCAGCCAAGATCGGGACACTGAAGCTTTCTTT
TRBJ1-5 | TRBV19 | . | . | CASSIALDRRYNQPQHF | TGTGCCAGTAGTATAGCGCTCGACAGGCGGTACAATCAGCCCCAGCATTTT
TRBJ2-5 | TRBV6-5 | TRBD2 | . | CASSFTSGGAGETQYF | TGTGCCAGCAGTTTCACTAGCGGGGGGGCAGGGGAGACCCAGTACTTC
TRBJ2-7 | TRBV9 | TRBD1 | once | CASSVDSDRIYEQYF | TGTGCCAGCAGCGTAGATTCGGACAGGATCTACGAGCAGTACTTC
TRBJ2-2 | TRBV5-6 | . | once | CASSFELTLGTGELFF | TGTGCCAGCAGCTTTGAATTAACCCTCGGGACCGGGGAGCTGTTTTTT
TRBJ2-7 | TRBV7-3 | TRBD1 | . | CASSPTGQGDYEQYF | TGTGCCAGCAGCCCAACGGGACAGGGGGACTACGAGCAGTACTTC
TRBJ1-2 | TRBV18 | TRBD1 | few | CASSTTDRGDGYTF | TGTGCCAGCTCAACAACTGACAGGGGCGATGGCTACACCTTC
TRBJ2-5 | TRBV7-2 | TRBD2 | . | CASSLARTSGETQYF | TGTGCCAGCAGCTTAGCGCGGACTAGCGGAGAGACCCAGTACTTC
TRBJ2-1 | TRBV7-3 | TRBD2 | once | CASSLQPGLAGGEQFF | TGTGCCAGCAGCTTACAGCCGGGACTAGCGGGGGGTGAGCAGTTCTTC
TRBJ2-1 | TRBV11-1 | . | few | CASSPTTLGEQFF | TGTGCCAGCAGCCCGACTACACTGGGTGAGCAGTTCTTC
TRBJ1-4 | TRBV5-1 | TRBD1 | . | CASSLAAGGNEKLFF | TGCGCCAGCAGCTTGGCGGCAGGGGGTAATGAAAAACTGTTTTTT
TRBJ2-1 | TRBV7-3 | TRBD1 | . | CASSIPGQGANEQFF | TGTGCCAGCAGCATACCGGGACAGGGGGCGAATGAGCAGTTCTTC
TRBJ1-1 | TRBV14 | . | . | CASSLIGTKNTEAFF | TGTGCCAGCAGCCTCATCGGGACAAAAAACACTGAAGCTTTCTTT
TRBJ1-5 | TRBV11-2 | . | . | CASSYNRDQPQHF | TGTGCCAGCAGTTACAACAGGGATCAGCCCCAGCATTTT
TRBJ1-6 | TRBV5-6 | TRBD1 | . | CASRFTEQGSSSPLHF | TGTGCCAGCAGGTTTACGGAACAGGGGTCGAGTTCACCCCTCCACTTT
TRBJ1-2 | TRBV11-2 | . | . | CASSLASVPSYGYTF | TGTGCCAGCAGCTTAGCGTCCGTTCCCAGCTATGGCTACACCTTC
TRBJ1-1 | TRBV6-5 | . | . | CASSYSRTGGMTEAFF | TGTGCCAGCAGTTACTCTCGAACGGGGGGTATGACTGAAGCTTTCTTT
TRBJ2-3 | TRBV7-2 | TRBD1 | once | CASSPRQGPDTQYF | TGTGCCAGCAGCCCCCGACAGGGACCAGATACGCAGTATTTT
TRBJ1-2 | TRBV7-9 | . | . | CASSFPLANYGYTF | TGTGCCAGCAGTTTTCCTTTAGCTAACTATGGCTACACCTTC
TRBJ1-2 | TRBV11-2 | . | . | CASSRRQAVGYGYTF | TGTGCCAGCAGCCGTCGACAGGCCGTTGGCTATGGCTACACCTTC
TRBJ1-1 | TRBV23-1 | . | . | CASSYQNRGAFF | TGCGCCAGCAGTTATCAAAATCGAGGAGCTTTCTTT
TRBJ1-1 | TRBV18 | TRBD1 | . | CASSPPGQGGNTEAFF | TGTGCCAGCTCACCACCGGGACAGGGAGGTAACACTGAAGCTTTCTTT
TRBJ2-2 | TRBV7-3 | TRBD2 | . | CASSPGGLANTGELFF | TGTGCCAGCAGCCCAGGGGGACTAGCCAACACCGGGGAGCTGTTTTTT
TRBJ2-7 | TRBV10-1 | . | . | CASSGPLVILRQISSYEQYF | TGCGCCAGCAGTGGGCCGCTAGTTATCCTCCGTCAAATCAGCTCCTACGAGCAGTACTTC
TRBJ2-5 | TRBV7-3 | . | . | CASSLGSGRAETQYF | TGTGCCAGCAGCTTAGGGTCTGGGCGCGCGGAGACCCAGTACTTC
TRBJ2-7 | TRBV27 | TRBD1 | few | CASSLRDRGQGEQYF | TGTGCCAGCAGTTTAAGGGACAGGGGGCAAGGTGAGCAGTACTTC
TRBJ1-4 | TRBV14 | . | . | CASSQVTSTNEKLFF | TGTGCCAGCAGCCAAGTGACATCAACTAATGAAAAACTGTTTTTT
TRBJ2-2 | TRBV6-4 | . | . | CASSALSGGELFF | TGTGCCAGCAGTGCCCTTTCCGGCGGGGAGCTGTTTTTT
TRBJ2-1 | TRBV19 | . | . | CASRGGAYNEQFF | TGTGCCAGTAGGGGAGGTGCTTACAATGAGCAGTTCTTC
TRBJ1-4 | TRBV7-9 | . | . | CASSLGRGAIGEKLFF | TGTGCCAGCAGCTTAGGGCGGGGGGCGATCGGGGAAAAACTGTTTTTT
TRBJ2-5 | TRBV6-1 | . | . | CASTFAGPQETQYF | TGTGCCAGCACTTTCGCGGGACCCCAAGAGACCCAGTACTTC
TRBJ1-4 | TRBV4-1 | . | . | CASSQASGGSTTNEKLFF | TGCGCCAGCAGCCAAGCCTCGGGCGGGAGCACAACTAATGAAAAACTGTTTTTT
TRBJ1-2 | TRBV4-1 | . | . | CASSLEQGYGYTF | TGCGCCAGCAGCCTAGAACAGGGCTATGGCTACACCTTC
TRBJ1-5 | TRBV18 | . | . | CASSLSGLRNQPQHF | TGTGCCAGCTCACTGTCAGGGTTGCGAAATCAGCCCCAGCATTTT
TRBJ2-5 | TRBV5-4 | TRBD2 | . | CASSSRLAGGPGIMKTQYF | TGTGCCAGCAGCTCAAGACTAGCGGGGGGGCCTGGTATTATGAAGACCCAGTACTTC
TRBJ2-7 | TRBV7-9 | . | . | CASSGRSYEQYF | TGTGCCAGCAGCGGGCGCTCCTACGAGCAGTACTTC
TRBJ1-6 | TRBV4-1 | TRBD1 | medium-sized | CASSPIGRDSNSPLHF | TGCGCCAGCAGCCCCATAGGTAGGGACAGTAATTCACCCCTCCACTTT
TRBJ1-1 | TRBV6-1 | TRBD1 | . | CAISRDSGLSTEAFF | TGTGCCATCTCCCGGGACAGCGGGTTAAGTACTGAAGCTTTCTTT
TRBJ2-6 | TRBV27 | . | . | CASSSPSAGANVLTF | TGTGCCAGCAGCTCTCCAAGCGCGGGGGCCAACGTCCTGACTTTC
TRBJ2-2 | TRBV7-9 | . | few | CASGDVNTGELFF | TGTGCCTCAGGGGATGTAAACACCGGGGAGCTGTTTTTT
TRBJ1-6 | TRBV29-1 | TRBD1 | . | CSVAVPGGGSPLHF | TGCAGCGTTGCCGTTCCAGGGGGAGGTTCACCCCTCCACTTT
TRBJ1-1 | TRBV7-9 | . | . | CASSLAPGEAFF | TGTGCCAGCAGCTTAGCTCCGGGAGAAGCTTTCTTT
TRBJ2-5 | TRBV2 | TRBD1 | . | CASIRDRGQETQYF | TGTGCCAGCATTAGGGACAGGGGGCAGGAGACCCAGTACTTC
TRBJ2-6 | TRBV7-3 | TRBD1 | . | CASSPSRQGSGANVLTF | TGTGCCAGCAGCCCCTCCCGACAGGGATCTGGGGCCAACGTCCTGACTTTC
TRBJ2-1 | TRBV12-5 | TRBD2 | . | CASGLVLSTSGGEVTYNEQFF | TGTGCTAGTGGTTTGGTACTTTCGACTAGCGGGGGTGAGGTCACCTACAATGAGCAGTTCTTC
TRBJ1-5 | TRBV7-6 | . | . | CASSLAPWNGEQPQHF | TGTGCCAGCAGCTTAGCTCCGTGGAACGGGGAGCAGCCCCAGCATTTT
TRBJ1-2 | TRBV6-5 | TRBD1 | . | CASSDTGVNGYTF | TGTGCCAGCAGCGACACAGGGGTAAATGGCTACACCTTC
TRBJ2-3 | TRBV18 | . | . | CTSQGGISTDTQYF | TGTACCAGCCAGGGTGGGATTAGCACAGATACGCAGTATTTT
TRBJ2-7 | TRBV6-1 | . | . | CASSDRGRVLTYEQYF | TGTGCCAGCAGTGACAGGGGCAGGGTATTGACATACGAGCAGTACTTC
TRBJ2-2 | TRBV4-1 | . | . | CASSQPEAGNTGELFF | TGCGCCAGCAGCCAACCGGAGGCAGGCAACACCGGGGAGCTGTTTTTT
TRBJ2-7 | TRBV5-5 | . | . | CASSPGVTSLYEQYF | TGTGCCAGCAGCCCAGGGGTGACCAGCCTCTACGAGCAGTACTTC
TRBJ1-5 | TRBV7-2 | . | . | CASSLVVSSNQPQHF | TGTGCCAGCAGCTTAGTCGTCAGTAGCAATCAGCCCCAGCATTTT